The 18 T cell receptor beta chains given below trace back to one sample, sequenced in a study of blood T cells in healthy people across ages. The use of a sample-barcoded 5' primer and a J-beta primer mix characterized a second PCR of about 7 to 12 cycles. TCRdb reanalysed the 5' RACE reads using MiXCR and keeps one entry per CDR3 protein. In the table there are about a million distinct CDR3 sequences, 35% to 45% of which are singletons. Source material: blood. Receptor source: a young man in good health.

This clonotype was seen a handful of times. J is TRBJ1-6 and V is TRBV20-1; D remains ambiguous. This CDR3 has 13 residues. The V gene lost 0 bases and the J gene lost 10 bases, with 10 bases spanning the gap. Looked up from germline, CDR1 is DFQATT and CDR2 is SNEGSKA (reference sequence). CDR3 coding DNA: TGCAGTGCTAGAGAGGGAGGAAGGTCACCCCTCCACTTT. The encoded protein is CSAREGGRSPLHF.

CDR3 nucleotide sequence: TGTGCCAGCAACGAAAGAGGTGGGGGTGAAGCTTTCTTT. It translates to CASNERGGGEAFF. V gene TRBV9 combines with J gene TRBJ1-1; D may be TRBD1 (5 bases). This CDR3 spans 13 amino acids. With 6 bases removed from V and 7 bases from J, the gap between germline ends came to 16 bases. CDR1 and CDR2 (germline): SGDLS, YYNGEE.

The CDR3 loop reads CASRRQDNTEAFF. The CDR3 nucleotides read TGTGCCAGCAGACGACAGGACAACACTGAAGCTTTCTTT. The chain carries TRBV12-3 or TRBV12-4 and TRBJ1-1, with D possibly matching TRBD1 (6 bases). This CDR3 contains 13 residues. Trimming pared 6 bases from V and 2 bases from J, leaving 10 bases between.

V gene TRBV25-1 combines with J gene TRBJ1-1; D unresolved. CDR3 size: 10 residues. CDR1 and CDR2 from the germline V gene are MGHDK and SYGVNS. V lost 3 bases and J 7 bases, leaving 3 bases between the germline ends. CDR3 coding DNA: TGTGCCAGCAGTGAGGGTGAAGCTTTCTTT. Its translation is CASSEGEAFF.

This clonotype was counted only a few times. The CDR3 loop is CASSQWDNSYNEQFF. CDR3 nucleotide sequence: TGCGCCAGCAGCCAGTGGGACAATAGCTACAATGAGCAGTTCTTC. The chain uses TRBV5-1 and TRBJ2-1; D is possibly TRBD1 (6 bases). V was clipped by 4 bases and J by 3 bases, with 14 bases between them. The CDR3 runs 15 residues. Per the germline V gene, CDR1 is SGHRS and CDR2 is YFSETQ. The full variable domain, with the rest looked up from reference TRBV5-1 and TRBJ2-1, is KAGVTQTPRYLIKTRGQQVTLSCSPISGHRSVSWYQQTPGQGLQFLFEYFSETQRNKGNFPGRFSGRQFSNSRSEMNVSTLELGDSALYLCASSQWDNSYNEQFFGPGTRLTVL.

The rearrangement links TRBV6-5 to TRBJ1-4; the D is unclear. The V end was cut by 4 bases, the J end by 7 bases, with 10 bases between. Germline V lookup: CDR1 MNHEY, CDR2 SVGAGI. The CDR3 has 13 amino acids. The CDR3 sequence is CASSSLSTEKLFF. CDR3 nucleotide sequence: TGTGCCAGCAGTTCGTTGTCTACTGAAAAACTGTTTTTT.

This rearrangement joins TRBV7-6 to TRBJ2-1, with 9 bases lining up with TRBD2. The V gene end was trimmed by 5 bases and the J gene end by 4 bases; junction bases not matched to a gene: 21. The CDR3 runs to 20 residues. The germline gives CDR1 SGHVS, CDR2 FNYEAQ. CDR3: CASSHKSQRGASPPYNEQFF. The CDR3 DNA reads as TGTGCCAGCAGCCACAAGTCCCAGCGGGGGGCCTCCCCCCCATACAATGAGCAGTTCTTC.

For the CDR3, the DNA is TGTGCCAGCACCTCCCTAGGTTCGGAGACCCAGTACTTC. It encodes CASTSLGSETQYF. The chain carries TRBV27 and TRBJ2-5; D not resolved. Germline V gives CDR1 MNHEY, CDR2 SMNVEV (reference sequence). The V and J ends lost 7 bases and 5 bases respectively, with 14 bases between them. This CDR3 is 13 amino acids long.

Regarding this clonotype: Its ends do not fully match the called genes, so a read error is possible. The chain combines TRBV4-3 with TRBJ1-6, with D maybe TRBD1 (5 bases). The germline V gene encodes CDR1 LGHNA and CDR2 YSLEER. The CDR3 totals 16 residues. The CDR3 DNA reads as TGCGCCAGCAGCCAAGATCTACCGGGACGCAATTCAGCCCTCCACTTT. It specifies CASSQDLPGRNSALHF.

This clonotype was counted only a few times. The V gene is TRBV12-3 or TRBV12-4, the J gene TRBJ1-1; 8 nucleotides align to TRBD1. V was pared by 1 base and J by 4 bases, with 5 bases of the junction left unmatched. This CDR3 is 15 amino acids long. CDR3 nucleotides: TGTGCCAGCAGTTTAGGAGCAGGGGGCATCACTGAAGCTTTCTTT. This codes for CASSLGAGGITEAFF.

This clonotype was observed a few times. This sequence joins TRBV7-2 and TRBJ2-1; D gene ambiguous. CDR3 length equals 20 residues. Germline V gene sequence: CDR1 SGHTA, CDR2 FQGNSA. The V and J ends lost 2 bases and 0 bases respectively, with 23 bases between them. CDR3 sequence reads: CASSLRAGGYLGSSYNEQFF. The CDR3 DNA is TGTGCCAGCAGCTTACGGGCAGGTGGCTATCTTGGCAGCTCCTACAATGAGCAGTTCTTC.

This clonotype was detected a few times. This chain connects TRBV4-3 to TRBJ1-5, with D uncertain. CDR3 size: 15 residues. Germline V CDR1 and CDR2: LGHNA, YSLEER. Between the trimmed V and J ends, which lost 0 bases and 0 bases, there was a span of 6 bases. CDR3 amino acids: CASSQDVVSNQPQHF. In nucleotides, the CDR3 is TGCGCCAGCAGCCAAGATGTAGTTAGCAATCAGCCCCAGCATTTT.

Here the CDR3 DNA reads TGTGCCACTACGAAGACTAGCGGGTCCTACAATGAGCAGTTCTTC. As protein: CATTKTSGSYNEQFF. The rearrangement uses TRBV6-6 and TRBJ2-1; 10 bases map to TRBD2. The junction had 7 bases not matched to a gene; V was cut back by 10 bases and J by 1 base. The V gene's germline CDR1 is MNHNY and CDR2 SVGAGI (reference sequence). The CDR3 is 15 amino acids.

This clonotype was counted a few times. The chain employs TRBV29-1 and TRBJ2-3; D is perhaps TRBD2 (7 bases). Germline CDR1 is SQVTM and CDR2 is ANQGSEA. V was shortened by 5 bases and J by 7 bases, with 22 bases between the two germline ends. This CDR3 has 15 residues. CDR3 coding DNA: TGCAGCGTTTACCTGGGGGGGGCCCGAACCAATACGCAGTATTTT. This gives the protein CSVYLGGARTNTQYF.

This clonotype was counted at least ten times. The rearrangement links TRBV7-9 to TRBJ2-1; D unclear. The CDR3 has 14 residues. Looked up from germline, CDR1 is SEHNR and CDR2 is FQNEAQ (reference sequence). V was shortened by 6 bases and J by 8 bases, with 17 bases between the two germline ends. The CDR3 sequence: CASSYSQTPDEQFF. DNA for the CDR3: TGTGCCAGCAGTTATTCACAAACCCCCGATGAGCAGTTCTTC.

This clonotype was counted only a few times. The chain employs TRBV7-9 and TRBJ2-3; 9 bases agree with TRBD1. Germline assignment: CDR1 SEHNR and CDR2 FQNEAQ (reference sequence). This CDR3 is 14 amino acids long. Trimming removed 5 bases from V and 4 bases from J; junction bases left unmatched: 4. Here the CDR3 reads CASSVGTGPDTQYF. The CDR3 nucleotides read TGTGCCAGCAGCGTTGGGACAGGGCCAGATACGCAGTATTTT.

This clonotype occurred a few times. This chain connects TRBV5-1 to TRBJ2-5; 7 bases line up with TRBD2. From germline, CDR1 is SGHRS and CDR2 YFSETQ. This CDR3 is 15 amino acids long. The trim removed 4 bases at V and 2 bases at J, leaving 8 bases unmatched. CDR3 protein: CASSGVGLDQETQYF. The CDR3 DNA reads TGCGCCAGCAGCGGGGTCGGACTAGATCAAGAGACCCAGTACTTC.

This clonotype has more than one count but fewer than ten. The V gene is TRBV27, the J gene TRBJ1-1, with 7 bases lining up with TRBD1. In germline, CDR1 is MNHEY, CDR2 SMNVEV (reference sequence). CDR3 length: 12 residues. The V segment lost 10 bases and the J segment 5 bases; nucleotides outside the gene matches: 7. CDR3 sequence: CAIKTGRTEAFF. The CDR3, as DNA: TGTGCCATCAAGACAGGGCGGACTGAAGCTTTCTTT.